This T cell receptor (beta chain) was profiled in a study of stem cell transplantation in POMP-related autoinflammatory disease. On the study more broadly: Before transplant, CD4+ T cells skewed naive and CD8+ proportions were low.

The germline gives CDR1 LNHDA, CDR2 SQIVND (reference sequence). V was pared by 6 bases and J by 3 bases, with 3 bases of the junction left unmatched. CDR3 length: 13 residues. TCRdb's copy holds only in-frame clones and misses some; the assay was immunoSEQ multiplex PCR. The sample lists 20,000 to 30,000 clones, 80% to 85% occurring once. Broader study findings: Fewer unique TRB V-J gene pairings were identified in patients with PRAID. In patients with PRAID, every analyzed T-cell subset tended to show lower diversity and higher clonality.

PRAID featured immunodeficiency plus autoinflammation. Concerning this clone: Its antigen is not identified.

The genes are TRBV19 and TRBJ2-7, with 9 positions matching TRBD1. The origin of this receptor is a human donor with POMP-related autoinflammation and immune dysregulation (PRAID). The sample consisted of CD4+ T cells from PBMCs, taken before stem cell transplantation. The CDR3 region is CASSLDRGYEQYF. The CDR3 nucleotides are TGTGCCAGTAGCCTGGACAGGGGCTACGAGCAGTACTTC. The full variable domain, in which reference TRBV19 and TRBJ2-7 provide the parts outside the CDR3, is DGGITQSPKYLFRKEGQNVTLSCEQNLNHDAMYWYRQDPGQGLRLIYYSQIVNDFQKGDIAEGYSVSREKKESFPLTVTSAQKNPTAFYLCASSLDRGYEQYFGPGTRLTVT.